This TCR beta chain was sequenced for a study of T cell responses to AZD1222 COVID-19 vaccine. Sequencing used immunoSEQ multiplex PCR; TCRdb keeps in-frame clones, though not all of them. This table holds some 130,000 clones, just over 90% found once. V lost 9 bases to trimming and J lost 0 bases; unmatched junction nucleotides: 5. The CDR3 loop spans 14 amino acids. Germline CDR1 is SGHNT and CDR2 is YENEEA. Comment on this clone: Its antigen is unidentified.

Findings and limits, study-wide: Variant regions that are unmutated are reportedly the target of nearly half of spike-specific TCRs.

The chain has TRBV11-3 and TRBJ2-3; 8 nucleotides agree with TRBD2. Sequencing was performed on peripheral blood, taken on day 0 of AZD1222 vaccination. This clonotype originated in an adult in good health. The CDR3 nucleotides are TGTGCCAGTGCCCCTAGCGGGAGCACAGATACGCAGTATTTT. This gives the protein CASAPSGSTDTQYF.